Described below is a single T cell receptor (beta chain) sequence and its context. Its target is not known. The sample belongs to a study of a mutant IDH1 vaccine in newly diagnosed glioma. At the level of the study: Patients had eight vaccinations, in weeks 1, 3, 5, 7, 11, 15, 19 and 23. Mean patient age was around 40 years; around 60% were male and roughly 38% female.

This sample's time point: week 5, during vaccination. Doses consisted of 300 ug of mutant IDH1 20-mer peptide each, paired with topical imiquimod. Trimming at V came to 3 bases and at J to 6 bases, leaving 10 bases not matched to a gene. Germline CDR1 GTSNPN, CDR2 SVGIG (reference sequence). The CDR3 is 14 amino acids. Sequencing used immunoSEQ multiplex PCR; TCRdb keeps in-frame clones, though not all of them. This sample yields over 55,000 clones, of which approximately 80% are seen a single time; 3% to 3.5% belongs to the top ten. The sample in question was PBMCs, obtained from a glioma patient whose treatment included an IDH1 peptide vaccine. The receptor was derived from a woman aged 18 to 35 with glioma. Some clones in this sample may be carry-over from other donors' samples. The rearrangement joins TRBV30 to TRBJ2-7, with 8 bases that match TRBD2. The DNA of the CDR3 is TGTGCCTGGAGCACTAGCGGAACTGTGGGCGAGCAGTACTTC. Translation: CAWSTSGTVGEQYF. The whole variable domain, filled in from reference TRBV30 and TRBJ2-7, reads SQTIHQWPATLVQPVGSPLSLECTVEGTSNPNLYWYRQAAGRGLQLLFYSVGIGQISSEVPQNLSASRPQDRQFILSSKKLLLSDSGFYLCAWSTSGTVGEQYFGPGTRLTVT.